This T cell receptor (beta chain) was sequenced in a study of vaccination and CD4 T cells after COVID-19. Indicated treatment: roughly 10-day PBMC culture with coronavirus spike peptide pools or control peptides (ViraFEST assay). Before the COVID-19 pandemic (2011-2018), CD4+ T cells were obtained from the unexposed donor. Germline V lookup: CDR1 SNHLY, CDR2 FYNNEI. V shed 6 bases and J 5 bases; nucleotides not matched to a gene: 15. The CDR3 runs to 16 residues. As for this clonotype: The antigen remains undetermined.

Cultured CD4+ T-cell DNA underwent Oncomine TCR Beta short-read sequencing. Using its own MiXCR run on the PCR reads, TCRdb lists one record per CDR3 protein. There are about 8,200 distinct CDR3 sequences in the sample; 40% to 55% occur only once, and around a sixth lies in the top ten. The sequencing input was CD4+ T cells from blood, cultured in vitro. The origin of this receptor is a human donor in good health. This chain links TRBV2 with TRBJ2-5, with 7 bases matching TRBD1. Here the CDR3 DNA reads TGTGCCAGCAGAGATCACTCTACAGGGGATGGGGAGACCCAGTACTTC. Amino acid sequence: CASRDHSTGDGETQYF.